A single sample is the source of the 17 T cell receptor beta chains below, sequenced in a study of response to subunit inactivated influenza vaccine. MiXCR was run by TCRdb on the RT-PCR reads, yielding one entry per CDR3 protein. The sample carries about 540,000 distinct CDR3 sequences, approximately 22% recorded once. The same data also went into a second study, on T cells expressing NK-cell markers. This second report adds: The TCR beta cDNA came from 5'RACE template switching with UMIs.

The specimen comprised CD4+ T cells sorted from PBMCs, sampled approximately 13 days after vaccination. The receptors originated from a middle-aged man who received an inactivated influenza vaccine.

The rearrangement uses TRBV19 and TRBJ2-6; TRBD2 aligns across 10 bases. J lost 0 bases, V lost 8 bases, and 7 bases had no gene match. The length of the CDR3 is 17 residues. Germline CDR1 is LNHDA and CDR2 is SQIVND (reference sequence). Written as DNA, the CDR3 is TGTGCCAGTGCCCCGCTAGCGGGAGTCTCTGGGGCCAACGTCCTGACTTTC. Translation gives CASAPLAGVSGANVLTF.

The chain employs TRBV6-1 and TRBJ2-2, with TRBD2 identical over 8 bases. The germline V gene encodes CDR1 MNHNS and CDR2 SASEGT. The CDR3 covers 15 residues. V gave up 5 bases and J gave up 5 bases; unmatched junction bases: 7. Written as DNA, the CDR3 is TGTGCCAGCAGTCGACGGGAGGGGCGAACCGGGGAGCTGTTTTTT. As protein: CASSRREGRTGELFF.

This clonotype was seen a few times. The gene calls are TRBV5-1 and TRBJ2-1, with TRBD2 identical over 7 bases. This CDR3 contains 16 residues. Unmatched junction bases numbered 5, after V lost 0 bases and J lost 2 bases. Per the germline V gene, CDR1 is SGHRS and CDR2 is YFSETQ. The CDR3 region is CASSLVAAGTYNEQFF. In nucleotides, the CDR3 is TGCGCCAGCAGCTTGGTGGCAGCGGGAACCTACAATGAGCAGTTCTTC.

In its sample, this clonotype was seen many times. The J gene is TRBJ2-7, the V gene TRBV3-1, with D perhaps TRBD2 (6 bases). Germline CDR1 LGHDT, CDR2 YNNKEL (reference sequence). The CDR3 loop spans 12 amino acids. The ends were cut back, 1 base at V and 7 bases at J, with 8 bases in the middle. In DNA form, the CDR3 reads TGTGCCAGCAGCCAAGGGCGGGGAGAGCAGTACTTC. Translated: CASSQGRGEQYF.

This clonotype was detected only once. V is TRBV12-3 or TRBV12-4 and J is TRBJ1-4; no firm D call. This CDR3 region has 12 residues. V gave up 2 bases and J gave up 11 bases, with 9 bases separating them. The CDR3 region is CASSLRPEKLFF. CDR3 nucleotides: TGTGCCAGCAGTTTAAGACCGGAGAAACTGTTTTTT.

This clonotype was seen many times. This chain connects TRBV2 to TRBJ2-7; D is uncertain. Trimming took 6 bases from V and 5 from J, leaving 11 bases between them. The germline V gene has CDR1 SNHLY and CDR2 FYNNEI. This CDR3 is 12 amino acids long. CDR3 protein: CASSVVGDEQYF. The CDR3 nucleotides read TGTGCCAGCAGCGTCGTTGGGGACGAGCAGTACTTC.

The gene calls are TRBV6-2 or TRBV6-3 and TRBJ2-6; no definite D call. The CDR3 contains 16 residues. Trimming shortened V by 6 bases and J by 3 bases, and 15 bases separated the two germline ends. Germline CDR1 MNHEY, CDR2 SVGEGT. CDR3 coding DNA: TGTGCCAGCAGAGCCCTCCTGGGTCTTGGGGCCAACGTCCTGACTTTC. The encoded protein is CASRALLGLGANVLTF.

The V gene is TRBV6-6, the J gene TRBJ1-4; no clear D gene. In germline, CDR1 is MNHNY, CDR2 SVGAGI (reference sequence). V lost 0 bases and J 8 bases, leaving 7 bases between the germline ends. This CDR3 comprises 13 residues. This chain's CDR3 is CASSYSGKEKLFF. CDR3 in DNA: TGTGCCAGCAGTTACTCGGGCAAAGAAAAACTGTTTTTT.

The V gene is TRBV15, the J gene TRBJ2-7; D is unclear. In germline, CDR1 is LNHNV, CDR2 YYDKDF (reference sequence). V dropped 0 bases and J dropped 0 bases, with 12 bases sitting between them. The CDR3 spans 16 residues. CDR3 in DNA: TGTGCCACCAGCAGAGAGGGCATTTGGGGCTCCTACGAGCAGTACTTC. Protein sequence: CATSREGIWGSYEQYF.

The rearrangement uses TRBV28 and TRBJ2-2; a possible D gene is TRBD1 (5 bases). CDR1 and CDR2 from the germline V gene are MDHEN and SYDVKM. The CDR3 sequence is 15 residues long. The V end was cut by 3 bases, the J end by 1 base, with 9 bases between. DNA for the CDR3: TGTGCCAGCAGTTTCCTGGACAAGAACACCGGGGAGCTGTTTTTT. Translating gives CASSFLDKNTGELFF.

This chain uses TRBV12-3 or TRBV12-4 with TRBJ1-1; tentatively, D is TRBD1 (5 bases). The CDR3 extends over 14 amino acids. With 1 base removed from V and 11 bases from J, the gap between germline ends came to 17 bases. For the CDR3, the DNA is TGTGCCAGCAGTTTAGGGCCAGGGAGGGACCGGGCTTTCTTT. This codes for CASSLGPGRDRAFF.

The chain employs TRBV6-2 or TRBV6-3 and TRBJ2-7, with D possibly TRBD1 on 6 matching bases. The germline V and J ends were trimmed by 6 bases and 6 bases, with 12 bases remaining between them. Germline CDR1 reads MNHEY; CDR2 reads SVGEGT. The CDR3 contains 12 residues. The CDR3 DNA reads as TGTGCCAGCAGCCTCCGGGACACCGAGCAGTACTTC. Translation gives CASSLRDTEQYF.

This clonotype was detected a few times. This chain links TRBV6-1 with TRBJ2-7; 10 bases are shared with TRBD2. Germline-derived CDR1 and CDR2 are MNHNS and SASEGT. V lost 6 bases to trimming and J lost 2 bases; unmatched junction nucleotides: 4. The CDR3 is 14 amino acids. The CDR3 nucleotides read TGTGCCAGCAGGATAGCGGGAGGAACCTACGAGCAGTACTTC. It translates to CASRIAGGTYEQYF.

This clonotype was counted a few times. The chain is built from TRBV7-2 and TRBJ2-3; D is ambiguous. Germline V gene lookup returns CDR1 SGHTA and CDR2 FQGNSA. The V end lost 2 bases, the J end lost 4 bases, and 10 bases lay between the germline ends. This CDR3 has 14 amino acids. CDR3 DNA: TGTGCCAGCAGCTTAAATCCCGGCGCAGATACGCAGTATTTT. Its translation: CASSLNPGADTQYF. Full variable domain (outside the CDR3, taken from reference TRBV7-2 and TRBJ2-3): GAGVSQSPSNKVTEKGKDVELRCDPISGHTALYWYRQSLGQGLEFLIYFQGNSAPDKSGLPSDRFSAERTGGSVSTLTIQRTQQEDSAVYLCASSLNPGADTQYFGPGTRLTVL.

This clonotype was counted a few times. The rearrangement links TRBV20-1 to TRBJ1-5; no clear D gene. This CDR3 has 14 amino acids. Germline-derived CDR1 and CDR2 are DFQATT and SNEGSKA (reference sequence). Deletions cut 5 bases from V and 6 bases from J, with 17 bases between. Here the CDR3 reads CSAEAAGEGQPQHF. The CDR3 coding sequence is TGCAGTGCTGAGGCGGCGGGAGAAGGTCAGCCCCAGCATTTT.

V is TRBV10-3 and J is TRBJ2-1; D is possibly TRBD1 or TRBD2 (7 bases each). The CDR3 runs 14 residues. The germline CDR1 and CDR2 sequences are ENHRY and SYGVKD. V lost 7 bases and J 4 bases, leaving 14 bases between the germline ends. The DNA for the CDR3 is TGTGCCATCACCCAGGGGGGGCGATACAATGAGCAGTTCTTC. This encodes CAITQGGRYNEQFF.

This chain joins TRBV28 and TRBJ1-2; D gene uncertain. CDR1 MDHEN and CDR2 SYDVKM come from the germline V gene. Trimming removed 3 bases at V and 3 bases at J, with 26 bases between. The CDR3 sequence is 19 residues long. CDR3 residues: CASSFLGAWYTQHHYGYTF. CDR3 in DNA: TGTGCCAGCAGTTTTTTAGGTGCGTGGTACACCCAACACCACTATGGCTACACCTTC.